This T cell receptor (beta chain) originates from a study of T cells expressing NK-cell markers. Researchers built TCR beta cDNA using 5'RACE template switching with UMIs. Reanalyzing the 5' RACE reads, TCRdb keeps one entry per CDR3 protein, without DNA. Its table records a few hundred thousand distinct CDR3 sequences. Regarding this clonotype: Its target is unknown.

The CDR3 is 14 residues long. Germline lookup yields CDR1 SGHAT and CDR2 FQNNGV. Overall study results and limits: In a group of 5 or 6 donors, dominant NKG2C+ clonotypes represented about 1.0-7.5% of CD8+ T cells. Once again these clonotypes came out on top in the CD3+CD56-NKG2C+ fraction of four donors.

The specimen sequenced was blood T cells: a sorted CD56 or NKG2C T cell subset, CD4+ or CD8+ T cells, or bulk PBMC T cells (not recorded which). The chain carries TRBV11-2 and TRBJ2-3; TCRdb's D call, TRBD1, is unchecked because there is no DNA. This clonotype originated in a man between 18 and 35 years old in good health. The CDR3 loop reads CATCLGRATDTQYF. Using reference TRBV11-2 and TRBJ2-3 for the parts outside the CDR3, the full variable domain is EAGVAQSPRYKIIEKRQSVAFWCNPISGHATLYWYQQILGQGPKLLIQFQNNGVVDDSQLPKDRFSAERLKGVDSTLKIQPAKLEDSAVYLCATCLGRATDTQYFGPGTRLTVL.